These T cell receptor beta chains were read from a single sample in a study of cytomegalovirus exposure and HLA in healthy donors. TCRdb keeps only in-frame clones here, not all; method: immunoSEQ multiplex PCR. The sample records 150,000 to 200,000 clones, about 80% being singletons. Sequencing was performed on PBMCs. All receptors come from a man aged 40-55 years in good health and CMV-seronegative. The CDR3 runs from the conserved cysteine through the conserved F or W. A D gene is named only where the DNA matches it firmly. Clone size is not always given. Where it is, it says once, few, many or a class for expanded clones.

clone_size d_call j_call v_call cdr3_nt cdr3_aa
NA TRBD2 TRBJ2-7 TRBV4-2 TGTGCCAGCAGCCAAGATCGGGGTAGCGGGAGGGGTAGGGAGCAGTACTTC CASSQDRGSGRGREQYF
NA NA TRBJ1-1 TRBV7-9 TGTGCCAGCAGCCCCAGAGGACAGTCGAACACTGAAGCTTTCTTT CASSPRGQSNTEAFF
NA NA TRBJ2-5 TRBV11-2 TGTGCCAGCAGCTTAGTAGGGGCAGGGGTAAGAGAGACCCAGTACTTC CASSLVGAGVRETQYF
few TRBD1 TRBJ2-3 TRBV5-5 TGTGCCAGCAGCTTGGACAGGGGTGTAGATACGCAGTATTTT CASSLDRGVDTQYF
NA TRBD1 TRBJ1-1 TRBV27 TGTGCCAGCAGTTTTCGACAGGGGGCCCCAAAAAACACTGAAGCTTTCTTT CASSFRQGAPKNTEAFF
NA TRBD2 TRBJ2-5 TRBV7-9 TGTGCCAGCAGCCCAGGACTAGCGGGAGGGCTGGAGACCCAGTACTTC CASSPGLAGGLETQYF
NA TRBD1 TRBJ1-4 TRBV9 TGTGCCAGCAGCCCTCAACAGGGGGCCCAGAATGAAAAACTGTTTTTT CASSPQQGAQNEKLFF
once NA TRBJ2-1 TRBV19 TGTGCCAGTAGTGCCGACAGCTACAATGAGCAGTTCTTC CASSADSYNEQFF
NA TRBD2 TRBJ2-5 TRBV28 TGTGCCAGCAGTTTATCCCTAACTAGCGGGAGCTCTACCCAAGAGACCCAGTACTTC CASSLSLTSGSSTQETQYF
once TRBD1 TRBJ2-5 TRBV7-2 TGTGCCAGCAGCTTACAGGGGGCGGGACTGTGGGAGACCCAGTACTTC CASSLQGAGLWETQYF
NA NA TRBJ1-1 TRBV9 TGTGCCAGCAGCTCTAGTGGGAACACTGAAGCTTTCTTT CASSSSGNTEAFF
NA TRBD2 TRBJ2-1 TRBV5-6 TGTGCCAGCAGCTTTCCTACTAGCGGGTACAATGAGCAGTTCTTC CASSFPTSGYNEQFF
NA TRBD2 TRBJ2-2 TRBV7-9 TGTGCCAGCAGGGGCGGGCTAGCGGGCGCCACCGGGGAGCTGTTTTTT CASRGGLAGATGELFF
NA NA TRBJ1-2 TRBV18 TGTGCCAGCTCACCTGGACAGAACAGTGGCTATGGCTACACCTTC CASSPGQNSGYGYTF
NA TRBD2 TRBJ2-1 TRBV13 TGTGCCAGCAAGGGCGGGAGCCACAATGAGCAGTTCTTC CASKGGSHNEQFF
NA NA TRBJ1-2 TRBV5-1 TGCGCCAGCGCCACCGGGGGTACTAACTATGGCTACACCTTC CASATGGTNYGYTF
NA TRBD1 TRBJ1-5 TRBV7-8 TGTGCCAGCAGCGCCGACAGGGTTCAGCCCCAGCATTTT CASSADRVQPQHF
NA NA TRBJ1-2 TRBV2 TGTGCCAGCAGTGAAGGACAATTCTATGGCTACACCTTC CASSEGQFYGYTF
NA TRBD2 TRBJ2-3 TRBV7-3 TGTGCCAGCACTCTAGCGGGACGAGAAGATACGCAGTATTTT CASTLAGREDTQYF
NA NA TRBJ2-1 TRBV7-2 TGTGCCAGCAGCTCCGTTGTCGGGGGTAGATTGCAGTTCTTC CASSSVVGGRLQFF
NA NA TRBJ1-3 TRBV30 TGTGCCGGTGGGGGCTTCTCTGGAAACACCATATATTTT CAGGGFSGNTIYF
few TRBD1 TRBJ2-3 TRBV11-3 TGTGCCAGCAGCTTATTGGGACAGGGGCTTGCAGATACGCAGTATTTT CASSLLGQGLADTQYF
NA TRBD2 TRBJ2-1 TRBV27 TGTGCCAGCAGTTCTAGCGGGAGGTTCTACAATGAGCAGTTCTTC CASSSSGRFYNEQFF
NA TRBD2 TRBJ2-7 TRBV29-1 TGCAGCGTTGTGGGACTAGCGAGCTACGAGCAGTACTTC CSVVGLASYEQYF
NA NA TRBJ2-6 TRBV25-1 TGTGCCAGCAGTGACAGGGCTGGGGCCAACGTCCTGACTTTC CASSDRAGANVLTF
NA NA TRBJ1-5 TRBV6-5 TGTGCCAGCAGTAAAGGGGGCAATCAGCCCCAGCATTTT CASSKGGNQPQHF